The 4 T cell receptor beta chains below come from one sample, sequenced in a study of control samples from healthy donors and cancer patients. Method: immunoSEQ multiplex PCR; TCRdb's copy keeps in-frame clones and lacks some. The table records over 100,000 clones, about 89% of them present only once. The sample was blood. These receptors all come from a woman aged 45-59 years in good health.

This chain connects TRBV30 to TRBJ2-7; weak D call: TRBD1 (5 bases). The CDR3 is 13 residues long. Looked up from germline, CDR1 is GTSNPN and CDR2 is SVGIG (reference sequence). V lost 0 bases and J 3 bases, leaving 9 bases between the germline ends. CDR3 loop: CAWSVGRIYEQYF. DNA for the CDR3: TGTGCCTGGAGTGTGGGGCGGATCTACGAGCAGTACTTC.

This clone was seen a single time. V usage is TRBV9 and J usage is TRBJ2-7; D is possibly TRBD1 (6 bases). Trimming removed 4 bases from V and 3 bases from J, with 14 bases in between. Per the germline V gene, CDR1 is SGDLS and CDR2 is YYNGEE. This CDR3 region has 14 residues. In DNA, the CDR3 is TGTGCCAGCAGCCCCCCGGGACATTTCTACGAGCAGTACTTC. This sequence encodes CASSPPGHFYEQYF.

The chain recombines TRBV18 with TRBJ2-3, with no clear D. The germline V gene has CDR1 KGHSH and CDR2 LQKENI. V dropped 6 bases and J dropped 4 bases, with 11 bases sitting between them. The CDR3 loop spans 13 amino acids. The CDR3 DNA sequence: TGTGCCAGCTCTCCCGGACGCCCAGATACGCAGTATTTT. Protein product: CASSPGRPDTQYF.

V is TRBV7-9 and J is TRBJ1-2; D ambiguous. Trimming left V 1 base short and J 7 bases short, with 7 bases between. The CDR3 has 12 residues. Germline CDR1 reads SEHNR; CDR2 reads FQNEAQ (reference sequence). The CDR3 DNA reads TGTGCCAGCAGCTTAGGGCAGAGTGGCTACACCTTC. It codes for CASSLGQSGYTF.